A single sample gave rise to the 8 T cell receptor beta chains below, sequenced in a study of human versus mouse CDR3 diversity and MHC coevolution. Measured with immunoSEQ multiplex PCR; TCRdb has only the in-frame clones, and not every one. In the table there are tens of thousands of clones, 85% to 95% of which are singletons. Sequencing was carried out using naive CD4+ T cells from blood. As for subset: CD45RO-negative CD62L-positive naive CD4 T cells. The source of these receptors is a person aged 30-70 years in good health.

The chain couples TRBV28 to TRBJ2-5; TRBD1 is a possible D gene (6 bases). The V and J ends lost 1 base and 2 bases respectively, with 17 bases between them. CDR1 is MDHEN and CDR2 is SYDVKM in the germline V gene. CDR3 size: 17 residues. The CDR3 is CASSLSPTTGSQETQYF. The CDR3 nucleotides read TGTGCCAGCAGTTTATCGCCAACCACAGGGAGTCAAGAGACCCAGTACTTC.

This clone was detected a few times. The CDR3 bases are TGTGCCAGCAGCTCCAGGCCCATCCGGTGGAGCGGGACCTCCTACGAGCAGTACTTC. It encodes CASSSRPIRWSGTSYEQYF. The V call is TRBV7-8, the J call TRBJ2-7; 7 bases align to TRBD2. The CDR3 extends over 19 amino acids. Trimming took 4 bases from V and 0 from J; bases not matched to a gene: 18. Germline values: CDR1 SGHVS, CDR2 FQNEAQ.

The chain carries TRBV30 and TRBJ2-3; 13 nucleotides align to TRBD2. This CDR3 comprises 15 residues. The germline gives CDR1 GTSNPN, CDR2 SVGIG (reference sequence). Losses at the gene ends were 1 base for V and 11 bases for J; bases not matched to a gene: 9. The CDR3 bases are TGTGCCTGGAGTGAGGGACTAGCGGGGCCGGTTGGGCAGTATTTT. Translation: CAWSEGLAGPVGQYF. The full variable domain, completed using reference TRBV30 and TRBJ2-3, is SQTIHQWPATLVQPVGSPLSLECTVEGTSNPNLYWYRQAAGRGLQLLFYSVGIGQISSEVPQNLSASRPQDRQFILSSKKLLLSDSGFYLCAWSEGLAGPVGQYFGPGTRLTVL.

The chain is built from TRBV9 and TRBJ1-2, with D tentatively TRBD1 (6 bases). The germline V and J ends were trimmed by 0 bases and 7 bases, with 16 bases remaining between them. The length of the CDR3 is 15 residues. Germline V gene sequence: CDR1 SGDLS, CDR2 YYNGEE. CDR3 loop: CASSVGGRGSAGYTF. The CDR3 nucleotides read TGTGCCAGCAGCGTAGGTGGCAGGGGTTCCGCTGGCTACACCTTC.

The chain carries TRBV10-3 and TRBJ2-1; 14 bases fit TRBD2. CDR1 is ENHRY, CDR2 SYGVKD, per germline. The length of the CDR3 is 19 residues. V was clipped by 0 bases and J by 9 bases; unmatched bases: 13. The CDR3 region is CAISESQGLGTSGSLEQFF. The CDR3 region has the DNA TGTGCCATCAGTGAGTCCCAGGGCCTGGGGACTAGCGGGAGTCTTGAGCAGTTCTTC.

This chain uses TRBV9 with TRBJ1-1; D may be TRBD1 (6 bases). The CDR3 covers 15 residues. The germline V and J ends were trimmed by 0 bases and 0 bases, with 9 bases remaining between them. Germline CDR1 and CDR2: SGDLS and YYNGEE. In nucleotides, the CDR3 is TGTGCCAGCAGCGTAGAGGCAGGGGTGAACACTGAAGCTTTCTTT. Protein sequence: CASSVEAGVNTEAFF.

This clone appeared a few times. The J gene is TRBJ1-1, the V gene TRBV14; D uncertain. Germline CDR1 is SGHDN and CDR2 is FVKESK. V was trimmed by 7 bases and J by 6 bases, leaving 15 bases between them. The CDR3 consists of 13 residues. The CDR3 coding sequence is TGTGCCAGCACGAGGCTGTTATCGGCTGAAGCTTTCTTT. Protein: CASTRLLSAEAFF.

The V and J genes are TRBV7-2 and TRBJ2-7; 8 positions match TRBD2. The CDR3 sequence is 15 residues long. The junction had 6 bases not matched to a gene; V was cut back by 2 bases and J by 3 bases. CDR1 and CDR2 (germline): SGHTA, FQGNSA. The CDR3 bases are TGTGCCAGCAGCTTACAAGCGGGAGTGGTCTACGAGCAGTACTTC. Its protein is CASSLQAGVVYEQYF.